The entry that follows covers one TCR beta chain sequence. No antigen is known for it. The CDR3 is 14 residues long. Germline V CDR1 and CDR2: MDHEN, SYDVKM. Trimming took 7 bases from V and 6 from J, leaving 18 bases between them. The data derive from a study of radiotherapy plus CTLA-4 blockade in lung cancer. Turning to the study itself: Objective responses were observed in 15% to 20% of patients, and disease control was achieved by roughly 30%. General study points: Early blood T cell clone changes and increased post-radiation serum interferon-beta were reportedly the strongest response predictors.

Chemo-refractory metastatic non-small-cell lung cancer patients received focal radiation with ipilimumab CTLA-4 blockade. The method was immunoSEQ multiplex PCR; TCRdb's version includes in-frame clones alone and lacks a portion of them. The table shows some 30,000 clones, with about 79% occurring only once. The chain employs TRBV28 and TRBJ1-1, with D possibly being TRBD1 (6 bases). Sequencing was performed on peripheral blood, taken from a patient treated with radiotherapy plus ipilimumab. The TCR sequence derives from a human donor with non-small cell lung cancer that progressed on radiotherapy plus ipilimumab. The CDR3 DNA is TGTGCCAGCATTAAGACAGGTTCGGCCGCTGAAGCTTTCTTT. Translated: CASIKTGSAAEAFF.